This T cell receptor beta chain was observed in a study of chemoradiotherapy in HPV16-positive cancers. Findings of the study overall: Candidate HPV-specific clones and E7-related TCR motifs grew in tumor during treatment. HPV-responsive T-cell expansion during chemoradiotherapy was linked to improved recurrence-free survival in HPV16-positive patients. HPV-specific T cells were functionally defined from only two HPV16-positive patients.

Repertoires were sampled repeatedly during chemoradiotherapy. The V end lost 0 bases, the J end lost 9 bases, and 12 bases lay between the germline ends. Germline V gene data show CDR1 as SNHLY and CDR2 as FYNNEI. The CDR3 is 14 amino acids. TCRdb's table, derived via immunoSEQ multiplex PCR, lists solely in-frame clones and lacks some. This sample has some 17,000 clones, with about three quarters found just once. This clone was counted only a few times. Its specificity is not known. The source is a human donor with HPV-associated anogenital cancer. The sample was tumor tissue, taken from a patient who underwent chemoradiotherapy. The chain is built from TRBV2 and TRBJ2-1; D gene unclear. CDR3 coding DNA: TGTGCCAGCAGTGAAGCGCTTCGGGTCCGTGAGCAGTTCTTC. This codes for CASSEALRVREQFF.